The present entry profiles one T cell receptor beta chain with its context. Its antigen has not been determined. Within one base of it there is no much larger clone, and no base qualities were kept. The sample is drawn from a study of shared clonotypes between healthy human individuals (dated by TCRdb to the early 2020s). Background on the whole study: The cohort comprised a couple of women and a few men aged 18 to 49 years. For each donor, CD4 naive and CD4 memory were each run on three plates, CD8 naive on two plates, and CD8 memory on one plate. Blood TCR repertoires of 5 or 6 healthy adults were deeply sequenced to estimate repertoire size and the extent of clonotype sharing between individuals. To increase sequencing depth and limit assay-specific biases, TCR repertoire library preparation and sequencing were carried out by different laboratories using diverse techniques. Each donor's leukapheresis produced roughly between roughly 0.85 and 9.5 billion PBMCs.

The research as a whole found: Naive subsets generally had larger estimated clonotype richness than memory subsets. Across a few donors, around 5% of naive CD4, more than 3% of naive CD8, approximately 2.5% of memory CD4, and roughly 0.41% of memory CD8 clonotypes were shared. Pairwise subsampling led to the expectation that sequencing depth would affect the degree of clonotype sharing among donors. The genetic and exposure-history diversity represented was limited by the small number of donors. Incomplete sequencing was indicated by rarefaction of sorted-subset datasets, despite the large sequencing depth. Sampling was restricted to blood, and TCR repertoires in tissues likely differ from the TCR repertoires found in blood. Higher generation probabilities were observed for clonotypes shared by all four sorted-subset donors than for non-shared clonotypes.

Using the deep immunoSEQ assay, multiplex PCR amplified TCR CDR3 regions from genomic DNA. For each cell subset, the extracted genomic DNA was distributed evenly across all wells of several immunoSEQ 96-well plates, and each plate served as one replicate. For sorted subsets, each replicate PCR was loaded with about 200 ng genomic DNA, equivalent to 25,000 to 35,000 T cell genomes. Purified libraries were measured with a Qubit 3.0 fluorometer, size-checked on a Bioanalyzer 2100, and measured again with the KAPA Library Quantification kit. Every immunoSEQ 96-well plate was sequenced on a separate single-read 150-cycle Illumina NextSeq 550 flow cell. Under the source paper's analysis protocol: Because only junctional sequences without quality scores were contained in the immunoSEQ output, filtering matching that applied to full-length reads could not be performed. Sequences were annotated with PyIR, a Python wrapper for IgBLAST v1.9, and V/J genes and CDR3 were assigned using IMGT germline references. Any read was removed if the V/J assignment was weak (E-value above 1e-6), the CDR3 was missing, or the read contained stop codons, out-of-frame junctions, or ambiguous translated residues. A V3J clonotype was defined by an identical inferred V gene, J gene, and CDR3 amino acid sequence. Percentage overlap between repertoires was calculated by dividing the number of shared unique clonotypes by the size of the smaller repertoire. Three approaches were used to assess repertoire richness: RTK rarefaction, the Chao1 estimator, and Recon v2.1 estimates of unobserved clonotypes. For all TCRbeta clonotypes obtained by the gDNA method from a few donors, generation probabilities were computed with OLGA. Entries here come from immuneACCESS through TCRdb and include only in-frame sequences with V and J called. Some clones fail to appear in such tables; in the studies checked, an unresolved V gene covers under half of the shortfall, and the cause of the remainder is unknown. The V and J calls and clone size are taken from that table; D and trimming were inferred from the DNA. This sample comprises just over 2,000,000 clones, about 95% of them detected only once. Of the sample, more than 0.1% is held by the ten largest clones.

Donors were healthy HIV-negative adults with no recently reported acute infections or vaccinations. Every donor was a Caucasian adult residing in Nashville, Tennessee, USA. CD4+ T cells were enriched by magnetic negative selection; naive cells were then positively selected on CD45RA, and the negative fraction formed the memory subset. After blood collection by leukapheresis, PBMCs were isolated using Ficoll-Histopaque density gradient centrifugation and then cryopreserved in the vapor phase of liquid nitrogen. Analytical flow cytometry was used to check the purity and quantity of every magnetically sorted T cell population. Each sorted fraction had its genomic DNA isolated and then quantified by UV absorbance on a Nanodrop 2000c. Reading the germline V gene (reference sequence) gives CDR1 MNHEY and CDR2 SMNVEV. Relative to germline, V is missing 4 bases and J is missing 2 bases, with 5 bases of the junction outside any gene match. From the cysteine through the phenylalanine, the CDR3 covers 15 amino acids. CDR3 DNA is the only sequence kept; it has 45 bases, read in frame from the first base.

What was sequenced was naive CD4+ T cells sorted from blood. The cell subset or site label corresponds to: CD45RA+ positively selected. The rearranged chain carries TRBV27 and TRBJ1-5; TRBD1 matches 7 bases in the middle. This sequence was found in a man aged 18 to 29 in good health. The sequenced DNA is TGTGCCAGCAGTTCTACAGGGGCAGGCAATCAGCCCCAGCATTTT. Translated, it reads CASSSTGAGNQPQHF.